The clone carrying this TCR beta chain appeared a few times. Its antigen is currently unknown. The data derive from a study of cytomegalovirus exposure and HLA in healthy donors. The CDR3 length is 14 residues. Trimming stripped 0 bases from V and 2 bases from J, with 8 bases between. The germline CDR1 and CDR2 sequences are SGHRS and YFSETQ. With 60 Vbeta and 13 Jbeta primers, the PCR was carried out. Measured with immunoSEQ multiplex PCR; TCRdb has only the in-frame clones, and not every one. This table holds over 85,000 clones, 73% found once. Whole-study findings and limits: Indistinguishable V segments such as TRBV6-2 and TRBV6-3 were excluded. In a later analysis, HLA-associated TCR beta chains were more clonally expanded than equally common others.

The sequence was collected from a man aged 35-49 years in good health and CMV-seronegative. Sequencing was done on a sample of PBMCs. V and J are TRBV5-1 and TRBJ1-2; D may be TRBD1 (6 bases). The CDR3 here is CASSLVTGNYGYTF. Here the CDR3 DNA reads TGCGCCAGCAGCTTGGTTACAGGGAACTATGGCTACACCTTC. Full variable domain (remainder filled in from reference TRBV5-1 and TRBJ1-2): KAGVTQTPRYLIKTRGQQVTLSCSPISGHRSVSWYQQTPGQGLQFLFEYFSETQRNKGNFPGRFSGRQFSNSRSEMNVSTLELGDSALYLCASSLVTGNYGYTFGSGTRLTVV.